The 9 T cell receptor beta chains in this list originate from one sample, sequenced in a study of cytomegalovirus exposure and HLA in healthy donors. It was with 60 Vbeta and 13 Jbeta primers that the PCR ran. Produced via immunoSEQ multiplex PCR; TCRdb's table is partial and in-frame only. The sample consists of fewer than 45,000 clones, about 72% of them appearing once. Material: PBMCs. These TCRs come from a woman in her 30s in good health and CMV-seropositive.

This clone was seen a handful of times. The same CDR3 is also encoded by other DNA sequences in this sample. The CDR3 loop reads CASSRKGKSWTGRQETQYF. CDR3 bases: TGCGCCAGCAGTCGCAAAGGCAAATCTTGGACAGGCCGACAAGAGACCCAGTACTTC. V gene TRBV23-1 combines with J gene TRBJ2-5, with TRBD1 matching 7 bases. TRBV23-1 is identified as an open reading frame with a role that is uncertain. This CDR3 is built from 19 residues. V gave up 4 bases and J gave up 2 bases; unmatched junction bases: 19.

The J gene is TRBJ1-4, the V gene TRBV5-4, with D uncertain. Germline CDR1 and CDR2: SGHNT and YYREEE (reference sequence). The V gene lost 0 bases and the J gene lost 7 bases, with 10 bases spanning the gap. This CDR3 has 14 residues. CDR3 amino acids: CASSLDGDLEKLFF. In DNA form, the CDR3 reads TGTGCCAGCAGCTTGGACGGGGATCTTGAAAAACTGTTTTTT.

The V call is TRBV6-5, the J call TRBJ1-6, with D possibly TRBD1 on 6 matching bases. From germline, CDR1 is MNHEY and CDR2 SVGAGI. Deletions cut 2 bases from V and 8 bases from J, with 16 bases between. The CDR3 loop spans 16 amino acids. The CDR3 spells CASSYDGRGGDSPLHF. The CDR3 coding sequence is TGTGCCAGCAGTTACGACGGACGCGGGGGCGATTCACCCCTCCACTTT.

This clone appeared a few times. The chain recombines TRBV6-4 with TRBJ1-2; no reliable D call. Germline V gives CDR1 MRHNA, CDR2 SNTAGT. V dropped 6 bases and J dropped 4 bases, with 15 bases sitting between them. The CDR3 covers 14 residues. CDR3 loop: CASSPGLDGYGYTF. The CDR3 DNA is TGTGCCAGCAGCCCCGGACTGGACGGCTATGGCTACACCTTC.

The V and J genes are TRBV28 and TRBJ2-2; D is ambiguous. The CDR3 loop spans 13 amino acids. V gave up 7 bases and J gave up 1 base, with 7 bases separating them. The germline CDR1 and CDR2 sequences are MDHEN and SYDVKM. Here the CDR3 DNA reads TGTGCCAGCATGCGGCTGAACACCGGGGAGCTGTTTTTT. This encodes CASMRLNTGELFF.

The gene calls are TRBV6-5 and TRBJ2-7, with 7 bases aligning to TRBD1. Germline V gene sequence: CDR1 MNHEY, CDR2 SVGAGI. This CDR3 has 13 amino acids. Trimming took 4 bases from V and 7 from J; bases not matched to a gene: 7. Here the CDR3 DNA reads TGTGCCAGCAGTTGGACAGGTTCAGGGGAGCAGTACTTC. This sequence encodes CASSWTGSGEQYF.

The chain recombines TRBV10-3 with TRBJ2-7, with D possibly being TRBD1 (6 bases). Germline V lookup: CDR1 ENHRY, CDR2 SYGVKD. Trimming cost V 6 bases and J 2 bases, with 14 bases left between them. The CDR3 spans 14 residues. The DNA of the CDR3 is TGTGCCATCAGCCTACAGGGAGCTGCCTACGAGCAGTACTTC. It codes for CAISLQGAAYEQYF.

This chain connects TRBV7-8 to TRBJ2-5; 12 bases are shared with TRBD1. CDR3 length: 17 amino acids. Germline CDR1 and CDR2: SGHVS and FQNEAQ. The ends lost 1 base at V and 4 bases at J; junction bases unmatched: 7. This CDR3 is CASSLGSGTGGRETQYF. The CDR3 DNA follows: TGTGCCAGCAGCTTAGGATCGGGGACAGGGGGCCGAGAGACCCAGTACTTC.

V and J are TRBV27 and TRBJ1-2, with TRBD1 matching over 12 bases. Germline CDR1 is MNHEY and CDR2 is SMNVEV (reference sequence). V shed 6 bases, J shed 7 bases, and the junction held 6 bases outside the gene matches. This CDR3 is built from 14 residues. The CDR3, as DNA: TGTGCCAGCAGGGGGACAGGGGGCGCATTTGGCTACACCTTC. Translated, it gives CASRGTGGAFGYTF.